The T cell receptor (beta chain) described here comes from a study (dated by TCRdb to between 2021 and 2024). What the research found in general, with its limitations: According to the authors, more investigation is needed, including longitudinal sampling and evaluation of a control group.

V loses 6 bases of germline sequence and J loses 1 base, and the interval between the two ends is 9 bases. From the cysteine up to the phenylalanine, the CDR3 has a length of 14 residues. The retained sequence is limited to the CDR3, 42 bases, with the frame set at the first base. The germline V gene (reference sequence) specifies LNHDA as CDR1 and SQIVND as CDR2. Survey-level sequencing on the immunoSEQ platform was used to profile the TCR beta chain repertoires. The paper's data handling went like this. Repertoire diversity was quantified by the inverse Simpson index, and CDR3 amino acid length spectratypes and V-J pairing frequencies were compared. Clonotypes specific to SARS-CoV-2, CMV, influenza A and EBV were annotated by matching TCR beta CDR3 sequences against VDJdb. In TCRdb, the immuneACCESS table is reduced to in-frame sequences with V and J assigned. These tables do not hold every clone; where another copy was compared, an unresolved V gene accounts for under half, and the others remain unexplained. V and J calls and clone size are copied from that table; D and trimming were computed from the DNA. Counted in this sample were roughly 68,000 clones; approximately 92% of them appeared once. Roughly 4.2% of the sample lies in the top ten.

For TCR beta sequencing, genomic DNA was taken from unsorted PBMCs, and those PBMCs had been isolated from peripheral blood. With respect to this clone: The target of this receptor is not known. Qualities for individual bases were not recorded, and no much larger clone is one base off.

The sequence is built from TRBV19 and TRBJ2-2; the D region possibly corresponds to TRBD1 (5 bases align). The sequenced sample consisted of PBMCs. The TCR comes from a man aged 40-49 years with rheumatoid arthritis. The DNA reads as follows: TGTGCCAGTAGCTTCGACAGGAACACCGGGGAGCTGTTTTTT. The resulting protein is CASSFDRNTGELFF. With the portions outside the CDR3 filled from the reference TRBV19 and TRBJ2-2 genes, the complete variable region becomes DGGITQSPKYLFRKEGQNVTLSCEQNLNHDAMYWYRQDPGQGLRLIYYSQIVNDFQKGDIAEGYSVSREKKESFPLTVTSAQKNPTAFYLCASSFDRNTGELFFGEGSRLTVL.